These 25 T cell receptor beta chains were all obtained from the same sample, sequenced in a study of shared clonotypes between healthy human individuals (dated by TCRdb to about 2020). Libraries were built with the immunoSEQ multiplex PCR assay. TCRdb holds this immuneACCESS table with in-frame rearrangements only. Some clones are missing; in checked studies, unresolved V genes explain under half, and the rest has no known cause. The sample table holds some 1,900,000 clones, of which about 95% were seen once. Approximately 1% of the sample lies in the top ten. For the CD8 naive samples, CD45RO-negative cells were positively selected for CCR7, yielding a CD45RA+CCR7+ population from which TemRA cells were excluded. The specimen sequenced was naive CD8+ T cells sorted from blood. What the cell subset or site label conveys for this sample: CD45RA+CCR7+. The receptors were sampled from a man between 18 and 35 years old in good health.

The V gene is TRBV2, the J gene TRBJ1-6; 9 nucleotides line up with TRBD1. Per the germline V gene, CDR1 is SNHLY and CDR2 is FYNNEI. The junction had 2 bases not matched to a gene; V was cut back by 8 bases and J by 6 bases. The CDR3 consists of 13 residues. In DNA, the CDR3 is TGTGCCAGCGAGGGACAGGGTAATTCACCCCTCCACTTT. Encoded protein: CASEGQGNSPLHF.

The chain has TRBV27 and TRBJ2-7; 9 bases are a match to TRBD2. CDR1 and CDR2 (germline): MNHEY, SMNVEV (reference sequence). J was trimmed by 1 base and V by 4 bases; bases with no gene match: 8. The CDR3 covers 16 residues. The CDR3 DNA reads as TGTGCCAGCAGTTCGTTAGCGGGAGCGCTTTCCTACGAGCAGTACTTC. The encoded protein is CASSSLAGALSYEQYF.

With regard to this clone: Other DNA sequences in the same sample also yield this CDR3. The rearrangement joins TRBV18 to TRBJ2-5; D gene unclear. The CDR3 extends over 14 amino acids. CDR1 is KGHSH and CDR2 is LQKENI in the germline V gene. V shed 3 bases and J shed 1 base, with 9 bases lying between them. The CDR3 region is CASSPVGGQETQYF. The CDR3 DNA is TGTGCCAGCTCACCGGTGGGTGGCCAAGAGACCCAGTACTTC.

This clone was detected only a few times. This rearrangement joins TRBV2 to TRBJ1-2; 8 bases are shared with TRBD1. The germline V gene encodes CDR1 SNHLY and CDR2 FYNNEI. V trimming: 2 bases; J trimming: 4 bases; junction bases outside the gene matches: 3. The CDR3 sequence is 14 residues long. The CDR3 DNA reads TGTGCCAGCAGTGAAACAGGGGGACCCTATGGCTACACCTTC. It specifies CASSETGGPYGYTF.

This clone occurred a few times. The genes are TRBV7-9 and TRBJ2-5; no reliable D call. Trimming took 4 bases from V and 5 from J, leaving 8 bases between them. This CDR3 region has 12 residues. The germline V gene has CDR1 SEHNR and CDR2 FQNEAQ (reference sequence). CDR3 nucleotides: TGTGCCAGCAGCTCAACTTGGGAGACCCAGTACTTC. Translated: CASSSTWETQYF.

The chain employs TRBV13 and TRBJ2-1, with 8 bases lining up with TRBD1. Looked up from germline, CDR1 is PRHDT and CDR2 is FYEKMQ (reference sequence). The V gene end was trimmed by 3 bases and the J gene end by 8 bases; junction bases not matched to a gene: 9. The CDR3 is 15 amino acids. The CDR3 loop is CASSFRGQGGYEQFF. The CDR3 region has the DNA TGTGCCAGCAGCTTCAGGGGGCAGGGTGGTTATGAGCAGTTCTTC.

This clone occurred once. The gene calls are TRBV2 and TRBJ2-2; a possible D gene is TRBD2 (5 bases). The germline gives CDR1 SNHLY, CDR2 FYNNEI. This CDR3 spans 17 amino acids. With 2 bases removed from V and 1 base from J, the gap between germline ends came to 14 bases. DNA of the CDR3: TGTGCCAGCAGTGAATCGGTTCTCGGGGAGAACACCGGGGAGCTGTTTTTT. Encoded protein: CASSESVLGENTGELFF.

V usage is TRBV27 and J usage is TRBJ2-2, with D perhaps matching TRBD1 (5 bases). This CDR3 region has 16 residues. CDR1 and CDR2 from the germline V gene are MNHEY and SMNVEV (reference sequence). Trimming cost V 5 bases and J 1 base, with 14 bases left between them. The CDR3 spells CASSIAGLRNTGELFF. For the CDR3, the DNA is TGTGCCAGCAGTATCGCAGGGCTAAGGAACACCGGGGAGCTGTTTTTT.

This rearrangement joins TRBV4-1 to TRBJ1-6; 7 bases match TRBD1. Germline CDR1 MGHRA, CDR2 YSYEKL. V lost 0 bases to trimming and J lost 9 bases; unmatched junction nucleotides: 8. CDR3 size: 16 residues. The CDR3 DNA reads TGCGCCAGCAGCCAAGACGGTTCTAGGGGGCTTTCACCCCTCCACTTT. The encoded protein is CASSQDGSRGLSPLHF.

The rearrangement links TRBV4-2 to TRBJ1-3; D not certain. This CDR3 is 16 amino acids long. Trimming took 5 bases from V and 0 from J, leaving 14 bases between them. The germline V gene has CDR1 LGHNA and CDR2 YNFKEQ. The chain's CDR3 is CASSTDNYDSGNTIYF. DNA for the CDR3: TGTGCCAGCAGCACCGACAACTACGACTCTGGAAACACCATATATTTT.

This clone was observed a single time. CDR3 sequence (DNA): TGTGCCAGTCTAGGCGAGACCCAGTACTTC. Translation: CASLGETQYF. The V and J genes are TRBV2 and TRBJ2-5; no clear D gene. Trimming cost V 9 bases and J 5 bases, with 7 bases left between them. Germline V CDR1 and CDR2: SNHLY, FYNNEI. The CDR3 spans 10 residues.

The chain recombines TRBV27 with TRBJ2-1; D is ambiguous. Trimming removed 6 bases from V and 0 bases from J, with 12 bases in between. Looked up from germline, CDR1 is MNHEY and CDR2 is SMNVEV (reference sequence). There are 15 residues in the CDR3. The CDR3 loop is CASSLPRSSYNEQFF. As DNA, the CDR3 is TGTGCCAGCAGCCTCCCAAGGAGCTCCTACAATGAGCAGTTCTTC.

This clone was counted once. V and J are TRBV6-5 and TRBJ2-7; 7 bases match TRBD1. After removal of 4 bases from V and 1 base from J, the junction contained 10 bases not matched to a gene. The length of the CDR3 is 16 residues. Germline CDR1 is MNHEY and CDR2 is SVGAGI. The CDR3 DNA is TGTGCCAGCAGTTGGGACAGTGGGTCGAGTTCCTACGAGCAGTACTTC. Encoded protein: CASSWDSGSSSYEQYF.

The rearrangement uses TRBV6-5 and TRBJ1-1; D is perhaps TRBD1 (5 bases). V was trimmed by 2 bases and J by 4 bases, leaving 11 bases between them. Per germline, CDR1 MNHEY and CDR2 SVGAGI. This CDR3 contains 14 residues. In nucleotides, the CDR3 is TGTGCCAGCAGTTACGCGGGGGGGACCACTGAAGCTTTCTTT. Translated, it gives CASSYAGGTTEAFF.

This chain connects TRBV7-9 to TRBJ2-5; possible D gene TRBD1, 7 bases. CDR1 and CDR2 (germline): SEHNR, FQNEAQ (reference sequence). The CDR3 loop spans 16 amino acids. With 5 bases removed from V and 5 bases from J, the gap between germline ends came to 21 bases. CDR3 sequence (DNA): TGTGCCAGCAGCGCGACGGGAGCAGGGGGTCGTGAGACCCAGTACTTC. It codes for CASSATGAGGRETQYF.

The rearrangement joins TRBV19 to TRBJ2-7; 7 bases are a match to TRBD1. There are 13 residues in the CDR3. Germline trimming cut 10 bases from V and 3 bases from J; bases unmatched to any gene: 9. CDR1 and CDR2 (germline): LNHDA, SQIVND (reference sequence). As DNA, the CDR3 is TGTGCCACTTCGGGACAGTGGGGCTACGAGCAGTACTTC. Translated: CATSGQWGYEQYF.

This clone has just one count. The chain recombines TRBV2 with TRBJ2-6; weak D call: TRBD2 (6 bases). The CDR3 totals 15 residues. V was cut by 9 bases and J by 1 base, with 13 bases left in between. The V gene's germline CDR1 is SNHLY and CDR2 FYNNEI. The CDR3 sequence is CARSRGSSGANVLTF. In DNA, the CDR3 is TGTGCCAGGTCTCGGGGGTCGTCTGGGGCCAACGTCCTGACTTTC.

This clone was seen only once. The V gene is TRBV9, the J gene TRBJ1-2; D unresolved. The CDR3 length is 14 residues. Looked up from germline, CDR1 is SGDLS and CDR2 is YYNGEE. V lost 6 bases and J 2 bases, leaving 14 bases between the germline ends. CDR3 nucleotide sequence: TGTGCCAGCACTACGGGCCTCGGGAACTATGGCTACACCTTC. Encoded protein: CASTTGLGNYGYTF.

J is TRBJ2-5 and V is TRBV7-8, with 13 bases lining up with TRBD2. This CDR3 region has 16 residues. CDR1 is SGHVS and CDR2 is FQNEAQ in the germline V gene. V gave up 4 bases and J gave up 5 bases; unmatched junction bases: 7. CDR3 sequence reads: CASSSGLAGVVETQYF. As DNA, the CDR3 is TGTGCCAGCAGCTCCGGACTAGCGGGAGTGGTGGAGACCCAGTACTTC.

The chain combines TRBV4-1 with TRBJ1-1; 7 nucleotides line up with TRBD1. Germline V gene sequence: CDR1 MGHRA, CDR2 YSYEKL. This CDR3 has 18 amino acids. V gave up 4 bases and J gave up 1 base; unmatched junction bases: 15. CDR3: CASSPEPTGFSGNTEAFF. The CDR3 DNA reads TGCGCCAGCAGCCCGGAACCGACAGGGTTTTCTGGGAACACTGAAGCTTTCTTT.

This clone was seen just once. The chain joins TRBV28 to TRBJ2-7; D is perhaps TRBD2 (5 bases). The CDR3 is 11 residues long. V lost 4 bases to trimming and J lost 7 bases, with 8 bases between them. The germline V gene encodes CDR1 MDHEN and CDR2 SYDVKM. CDR3 sequence: CASSYPGEQYF. The CDR3 region has the DNA TGTGCCAGCAGTTACCCGGGGGAGCAGTACTTC.

The J gene is TRBJ2-1, the V gene TRBV11-2; 9 bases fit TRBD2. V gave up 2 bases and J gave up 6 bases; unmatched junction bases: 5. Germline V gene sequence: CDR1 SGHAT, CDR2 FQNNGV. The CDR3 is 15 amino acids. This CDR3 reads CASSLTSGRFNEQFF. The DNA for the CDR3 is TGTGCCAGCAGCTTAACCAGCGGGAGGTTCAATGAGCAGTTCTTC.

The chain recombines TRBV6-5 with TRBJ1-1, with 7 positions matching TRBD1. The CDR3 has 16 amino acids. CDR1 and CDR2 (germline): MNHEY, SVGAGI. V trimming: 2 bases; J trimming: 0 bases; junction bases outside the gene matches: 6. The chain's CDR3 is CASSYGGQSLNTEAFF. CDR3 bases: TGTGCCAGCAGTTACGGGGGACAGAGTTTGAACACTGAAGCTTTCTTT.

This clone occurred once. V usage is TRBV4-1 and J usage is TRBJ2-5; 7 bases map to TRBD2. V shed 1 base, J shed 2 bases, and the junction held 7 bases outside the gene matches. Germline CDR1 is MGHRA and CDR2 is YSYEKL. The CDR3 is made up of 16 amino acids. Here the CDR3 DNA reads TGCGCCAGCAGCCAAGTGGTCGGGGGGTTACAAGAGACCCAGTACTTC. It encodes CASSQVVGGLQETQYF.

Notes on this clone: Distinct nucleotide sequences in the sample also encode this CDR3. V usage is TRBV19 and J usage is TRBJ1-4; D gene unclear. Germline V gives CDR1 LNHDA, CDR2 SQIVND (reference sequence). Trimming took off 3 bases at V and 7 bases at J, with 3 bases between the two ends. The CDR3 is 11 residues long. The CDR3 DNA follows: TGTGCCAGTAGTATTGGTGAAAAACTGTTTTTT. Translating gives CASSIGEKLFF.